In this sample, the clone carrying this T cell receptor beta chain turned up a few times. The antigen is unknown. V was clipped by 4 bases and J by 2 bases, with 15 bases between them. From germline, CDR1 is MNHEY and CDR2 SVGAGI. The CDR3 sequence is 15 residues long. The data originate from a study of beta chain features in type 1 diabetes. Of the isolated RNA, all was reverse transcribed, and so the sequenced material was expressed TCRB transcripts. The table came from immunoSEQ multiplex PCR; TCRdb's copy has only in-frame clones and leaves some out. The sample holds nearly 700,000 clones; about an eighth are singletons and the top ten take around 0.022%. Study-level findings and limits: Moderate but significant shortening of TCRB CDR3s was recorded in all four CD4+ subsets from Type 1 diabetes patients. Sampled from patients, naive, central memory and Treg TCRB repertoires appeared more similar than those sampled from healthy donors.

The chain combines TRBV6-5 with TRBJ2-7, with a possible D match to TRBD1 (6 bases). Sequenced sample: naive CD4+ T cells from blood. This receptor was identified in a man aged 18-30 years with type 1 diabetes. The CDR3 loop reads CASSFPGAPTYEQYF. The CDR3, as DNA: TGTGCCAGCAGTTTCCCAGGGGCCCCAACCTACGAGCAGTACTTC.